One sample yielded the 14 T cell receptor beta chains listed below, sequenced in a study of T cell changes during pregnancy in multiple sclerosis. Profiling relied on immunoSEQ multiplex PCR, and the TCRdb table lists in-frame clones only, not all of them. The table lists 39,000 or so clones, 90% of them singletons. The sample here was CD8+ T cells from peripheral blood mononuclear cells, taken in the first trimester of pregnancy. These receptors all stem from a female donor with multiple sclerosis, enrolled in a pregnancy study.

This clone was picked up a small number of times. This sequence joins TRBV19 and TRBJ1-2; unclear D gene. The germline V and J ends were trimmed by 7 bases and 5 bases, with 8 bases remaining between them. Germline-derived CDR1 and CDR2 are LNHDA and SQIVND (reference sequence). The CDR3 is made up of 11 amino acids. CDR3 bases: TGTGCCAGTACCGCGGGGTATGGCTACACCTTC. It is translated as CASTAGYGYTF.

As to this clone: This same CDR3 is encoded by further DNA sequences in the sample. The chain recombines TRBV4-1 with TRBJ2-5; 8 bases are shared with TRBD1. The CDR3 sequence is 14 residues long. V lost 3 bases, J lost 1 base, and 1 base stayed unmatched. Per the germline V gene, CDR1 is MGHRA and CDR2 is YSYEKL. CDR3 bases: TGCGCCAGCAGCCAGGACAGGGTCCAAGAGACCCAGTACTTC. Protein sequence: CASSQDRVQETQYF.

The rearrangement links TRBV2 to TRBJ2-2; the match to TRBD1 covers 7 bases. Unmatched junction bases numbered 10, after V lost 6 bases and J lost 0 bases. The CDR3 length is 17 residues. Per the germline V gene, CDR1 is SNHLY and CDR2 is FYNNEI. The CDR3 region has the DNA TGTGCCAGCAGGGGCGACCCAGACAGGGCGAACACCGGGGAGCTGTTTTTT. It yields the protein CASRGDPDRANTGELFF.

The chain employs TRBV5-4 and TRBJ2-1; TRBD2 agrees at 11 bases. This CDR3 contains 14 residues. Trimming took 2 bases from V and 15 from J; bases not matched to a gene: 10. Germline values: CDR1 SGHNT, CDR2 YYREEE (reference sequence). CDR3 DNA: TGTGCCAGCAGCTTACTCGATCTAGCGGGGGGATTGTTCTTC. This gives the protein CASSLLDLAGGLFF.

The chain links TRBV27 to TRBJ1-1, with D uncertain. The V end lost 0 bases, the J end lost 6 bases, and 11 bases lay between the germline ends. CDR1 MNHEY and CDR2 SMNVEV come from the germline V gene (reference sequence). The CDR3 has 14 amino acids. The CDR3 protein is CASSLSFSSAEAFF. CDR3 coding DNA: TGTGCCAGCAGTTTATCCTTCTCGTCGGCTGAAGCTTTCTTT.

About this clone: This sample includes further DNA sequences coding for the same CDR3. The gene calls are TRBV2 and TRBJ1-5, with D unresolved. V was shortened by 6 bases and J by 8 bases, with 11 bases between the two germline ends. Germline V gene data show CDR1 as SNHLY and CDR2 as FYNNEI. The CDR3 is made up of 12 amino acids. The CDR3 reads CASRGGGKPQHF. In DNA form, the CDR3 reads TGTGCCAGCAGGGGTGGAGGGAAGCCCCAGCATTTT. Drawing the rest from reference TRBV2 and TRBJ1-5, the complete variable domain is EPEVTQTPSHQVTQMGQEVILRCVPISNHLYFYWYRQILGQKVEFLVSFYNNEISEKSEIFDDQFSVERPDGSNFTLKIRSTKLEDSAMYFCASRGGGKPQHFGDGTRLSIL.

The chain employs TRBV2 and TRBJ1-2, with D possibly being TRBD1 (5 bases). The V and J ends lost 8 bases and 0 bases respectively, with 10 bases between them. This CDR3 has 13 amino acids. Germline loops: CDR1 SNHLY, CDR2 FYNNEI. DNA of the CDR3: TGTGCCAGCCGACAGTCAGCTAACTATGGCTACACCTTC. Its translation: CASRQSANYGYTF.

The rearrangement joins TRBV7-9 to TRBJ2-1; 12 bases fit TRBD2. Per the germline V gene, CDR1 is SEHNR and CDR2 is FQNEAQ (reference sequence). The CDR3 length is 16 residues. V dropped 4 bases and J dropped 4; count of bases not matched to a gene: 5. The CDR3 sequence: CASSSWTSGKYNEQFF. CDR3 in DNA: TGTGCCAGCAGCTCCTGGACTAGCGGGAAGTACAATGAGCAGTTCTTC.

The chain links TRBV19 to TRBJ2-5; 9 bases fit TRBD2. The trim removed 5 bases at V and 8 bases at J, leaving 12 bases unmatched. Germline V gene data show CDR1 as LNHDA and CDR2 as SQIVND (reference sequence). The CDR3 is 15 residues long. CDR3 loop: CASSLSRLAVTTQYF. In nucleotides, the CDR3 is TGTGCCAGTAGTTTAAGTCGACTAGCGGTTACCACCCAGTACTTC.

The genes are TRBV27 and TRBJ2-1; possibly TRBD2 for D (6 bases). Germline V gene sequence: CDR1 MNHEY, CDR2 SMNVEV (reference sequence). The V end lost 3 bases, the J end lost 7 bases, and 13 bases lay between the germline ends. This CDR3 spans 14 amino acids. This CDR3 reads CASSLMEGWNEQFF. The CDR3 DNA is TGTGCCAGCAGTTTGATGGAGGGTTGGAATGAGCAGTTCTTC.

The chain joins TRBV14 to TRBJ2-1; 7 nucleotides match TRBD2. CDR1 is SGHDN, CDR2 FVKESK, per germline. V trimming: 1 base; J trimming: 4 bases; junction bases outside the gene matches: 7. CDR3 size: 16 residues. The CDR3 bases are TGTGCCAGCAGCCAAGGAGCGGGGCGCCGATACAATGAGCAGTTCTTC. This sequence encodes CASSQGAGRRYNEQFF. The variable domain in full, completed from reference TRBV14 and TRBJ2-1, reads EAGVTQFPSHSVIEKGQTVTLRCDPISGHDNLYWYRRVMGKEIKFLLHFVKESKQDESGMPNNRFLAERTGGTYSTLKVQPAELEDSGVYFCASSQGAGRRYNEQFFGPGTRLTVL.

This chain joins TRBV2 and TRBJ1-1; 10 bases line up with TRBD1. Trimming removed 4 bases from V and 1 base from J; junction bases left unmatched: 3. The CDR3 is 15 amino acids. In germline, CDR1 is SNHLY, CDR2 FYNNEI. This chain's CDR3 is CASSVTGGWNTEAFF. CDR3 sequence (DNA): TGTGCCAGCAGTGTGACAGGGGGCTGGAACACTGAAGCTTTCTTT.

As concerns this clone: Germline and junction disagree at one end, which may indicate a read error. The chain carries TRBV5-6 and TRBJ1-1, with 7 bases fitting TRBD1. Germline V gene sequence: CDR1 SGHDT, CDR2 YYEEEE. This CDR3 region has 14 residues. CDR3 amino acids: CASSFMFGQEGKHF. CDR3 coding DNA: TGTGCCAGCAGCTTCATGTTTGGACAGGAGGGGAAGCATTTT.

The chain couples TRBV10-3 to TRBJ2-1; perhaps TRBD1 as D (6 bases). The germline CDR1 and CDR2 sequences are ENHRY and SYGVKD. The CDR3 is 15 amino acids. With 2 bases removed from V and 4 bases from J, the gap between germline ends came to 12 bases. The CDR3 region is CAISEPFRGYNEQFF. The CDR3 DNA reads as TGTGCCATCAGTGAGCCCTTTAGGGGGTACAATGAGCAGTTCTTC.